The clone carrying this TCR beta chain showed up just a few times. Its antigen remains unknown. 5'RACE template switching produced TCR cDNA carrying a universal primer site and UMIs. TCRdb reanalysed the 5' RACE reads using MiXCR and keeps one entry per CDR3 protein. Here the sample spans about 68,000 distinct CDR3 sequences, over 6.5% being singletons. CDR1 and CDR2 from the germline V gene are DFQATT and SNEGSKA (reference sequence). V gave up 5 bases and J gave up 0 bases, with 32 bases separating them. The CDR3 is 22 amino acids. The sample is drawn from a study of T cells after yellow fever vaccination. Study summary: Preparation of the low-cell-number fractions used SMART-Seq v4 Ultra Low Input. Overall study findings and caveats: Post-booster reappearance was seen for most primary-vaccination clones (around 96% CD4, roughly 86% CD8). It was the secondary response that reached its peak faster, day 5 versus 15, but it was weaker.

The starting material was CD8+ T cells sorted from PBMCs, obtained about 41 days after the first yellow fever vaccination. The origin of this receptor is a man younger than 30 who received the YFV17D yellow fever vaccine. This chain connects TRBV20-1 to TRBJ2-6, with D possibly called TRBD1 or TRBD2 (7 bases each). The CDR3 spells CSAGGGPGQTSYLHSGANVLTF. Written as DNA, the CDR3 is TGCAGTGCTGGGGGGGGGCCGGGACAGACATCTTATCTCCACTCTGGGGCCAACGTCCTGACTTTC.